Below are 8 T cell receptor beta chains sequenced from a single sample in a study of blood T cell repertoires in COVID-19. TCRdb keeps only in-frame clones here, not all; method: immunoSEQ multiplex PCR. The sample lists tens of thousands of clones; 78% were seen once. The sequenced sample was peripheral blood. These receptors all come from a human donor in a cohort sampled during active COVID-19.

CDR3 coding DNA: TGCAGTGCTTTCGGGGGGGAGACCCAGTACTTC. It yields the protein CSAFGGETQYF. The chain combines TRBV20-1 with TRBJ2-5, with 7 bases fitting TRBD2. The V gene end was trimmed by 5 bases and the J gene end by 5 bases; junction bases not matched to a gene: 2. CDR1 is DFQATT, CDR2 SNEGSKA, per germline (reference sequence). This CDR3 contains 11 residues.

The chain employs TRBV7-2 and TRBJ1-2, with a possible D match to TRBD1 (6 bases). The CDR3 totals 17 residues. Trimming took off 5 bases at V and 7 bases at J, with 26 bases between the two ends. CDR1 is SGHTA and CDR2 is FQGNSA in the germline V gene. As DNA, the CDR3 is TGTGCCAGCAGCAGACCCCAGGGGACACTGTTGCTCCGTGGCTACACCTTC. This gives the protein CASSRPQGTLLLRGYTF.

Regarding this clone: Other DNA variants within this sample encode the same CDR3. CDR3 loop: CATSDPRGRTYEQYF. Here the CDR3 DNA reads TGTGCCACCAGTGACCCCAGGGGGCGAACCTACGAGCAGTACTTC. The chain recombines TRBV24-1 with TRBJ2-7, with 8 nucleotides matching TRBD1. The CDR3 has 15 amino acids. The V gene's germline CDR1 is KGHDR and CDR2 SFDVKD. Losses at the gene ends were 4 bases for V and 2 bases for J; bases not matched to a gene: 6.

This chain uses TRBV18 with TRBJ1-6; D call uncertain. V gave up 5 bases and J gave up 6 bases, with 14 bases separating them. The CDR3 contains 15 residues. The V gene's germline CDR1 is KGHSH and CDR2 LQKENI. The CDR3: CASSSAAGSNSPLHF. CDR3 in DNA: TGTGCCAGCTCAAGTGCCGCAGGATCTAATTCACCCCTCCACTTT.

The chain combines TRBV20-1 with TRBJ1-2; D unresolved. Germline V CDR1 and CDR2: DFQATT, SNEGSKA (reference sequence). V lost 3 bases and J 8 bases, leaving 22 bases between the germline ends. CDR3 size: 15 residues. In DNA form, the CDR3 reads TGCAGTGCTAGTCCTCCCACAGCCTTGAGGAGGGGCTACACCTTC. It translates to CSASPPTALRRGYTF.

The chain recombines TRBV13 with TRBJ2-7; 10 bases align to TRBD1. CDR1 is PRHDT and CDR2 is FYEKMQ in the germline V gene (reference sequence). The CDR3 is 15 amino acids. Trimming cost V 5 bases and J 4 bases; bases outside gene matches: 8. CDR3 residues: CASSPGTGAMYEQYF. As DNA, the CDR3 is TGTGCCAGCAGCCCAGGGACAGGGGCGATGTACGAGCAGTACTTC.

The CDR3 is CASSRLTGGAMAFF. In DNA form, the CDR3 reads TGTGCCAGCAGTCGACTCACAGGGGGGGCGATGGCTTTCTTT. J is TRBJ1-1 and V is TRBV28; TRBD1 matches at 8 bases. The germline V gene encodes CDR1 MDHEN and CDR2 SYDVKM. V lost 5 bases, J lost 11 bases, and 13 bases stayed unmatched. The CDR3 is made up of 14 amino acids.

The chain employs TRBV15 and TRBJ1-1, with D unclear. This CDR3 is built from 15 residues. V was cut by 0 bases and J by 2 bases, with 10 bases left in between. Germline CDR1 is LNHNV and CDR2 is YYDKDF (reference sequence). In DNA form, the CDR3 reads TGTGCCACCAGCAGAGACGAGGCCGAAAACACTGAAGCTTTCTTT. Its translation is CATSRDEAENTEAFF.